The 10 T cell receptor beta chains given below trace back to one sample, sequenced in a study of blood T cell repertoires in COVID-19. Generated by immunoSEQ multiplex PCR, the TCRdb table keeps only in-frame clones and is missing some. The table includes around 190,000 clones, around 80% detected once. Sequencing was carried out using peripheral blood. These receptor sequences come from a man between 65 and 85 years old with active or convalescent COVID-19.

The rearrangement links TRBV4-3 to TRBJ1-3, with D tentatively TRBD1 (5 bases). Trimming left V 5 bases short and J 2 bases short, with 13 bases between. There are 15 residues in the CDR3. Germline CDR1 is LGHNA and CDR2 is YSLEER. The CDR3, as DNA: TGCGCCAGCAGCTTACTCCAGGGCCCTGGAAACACCATATATTTT. This encodes CASSLLQGPGNTIYF.

The chain carries TRBV6-5 and TRBJ1-2; 7 positions agree with TRBD1. Trimming at V came to 6 bases and at J to 0 bases, leaving 4 bases not matched to a gene. Germline loops: CDR1 MNHEY, CDR2 SVGAGI. The CDR3 has 14 residues. CDR3 sequence reads: CASRGDSTNYGYTF. CDR3 in DNA: TGTGCCAGCAGAGGGGACAGCACTAACTATGGCTACACCTTC.

This chain connects TRBV6-6 to TRBJ1-2; 8 bases line up with TRBD1. V lost 5 bases and J lost 1; bases outside the gene matches: 3. CDR1 is MNHNY, CDR2 SVGAGI, per germline (reference sequence). CDR3 length equals 14 residues. The CDR3 spells CASSAGQGNYGYTF. DNA of the CDR3: TGTGCCAGCAGTGCCGGACAGGGTAACTATGGCTACACCTTC.

The chain recombines TRBV11-2 with TRBJ1-2; D remains unclear. This CDR3 is built from 14 residues. Per the germline V gene, CDR1 is SGHAT and CDR2 is FQNNGV. V gave up 7 bases and J gave up 5 bases, with 17 bases separating them. The chain's CDR3 is CASTRGQAQYGYTF. The CDR3 DNA sequence: TGTGCCAGCACCCGTGGGCAGGCCCAATATGGCTACACCTTC.

The CDR3 DNA sequence: TGTGCCACCAGCTCTCGCTCCGGACTAGCGGGGATCTACGAGCAGTACTTC. This translates into CATSSRSGLAGIYEQYF. The rearrangement joins TRBV15 to TRBJ2-7, with TRBD2 matching 12 bases. Germline V gives CDR1 LNHNV, CDR2 YYDKDF (reference sequence). This CDR3 is 17 amino acids long. V lost 5 bases and J lost 3; bases outside the gene matches: 11. The full variable domain, rest sourced from reference TRBV15 and TRBJ2-7, is DAMVIQNPRYQVTQFGKPVTLSCSQTLNHNVMYWYQQKSSQAPKLLFHYYDKDFNNEADTPDNFQSRRPNTSFCFLDIRSPGLGDTAMYLCATSSRSGLAGIYEQYFGPGTRLTVT.

This clone was observed once. The rearrangement joins TRBV5-1 to TRBJ1-2, with D possibly TRBD1 on 6 matching bases. This CDR3 has 15 amino acids. Deletions cut 4 bases from V and 6 bases from J, with 19 bases between. Looked up from germline, CDR1 is SGHRS and CDR2 is YFSETQ. The chain's CDR3 is CASSVLGTPGDGYTF. In DNA form, the CDR3 reads TGCGCCAGCAGCGTACTCGGGACACCCGGGGATGGCTACACCTTC.

This clone was observed a few times. The chain employs TRBV5-1 and TRBJ2-1, with D possibly matching TRBD1 (6 bases). V lost 0 bases, J lost 10 bases, and 14 bases lay in between. Germline loops: CDR1 SGHRS, CDR2 YFSETQ. The CDR3 consists of 14 residues. The CDR3 sequence: CASSLDLQGREQFF. In DNA form, the CDR3 reads TGCGCCAGCAGCTTGGATTTGCAGGGGCGGGAGCAGTTCTTC.

The V gene is TRBV10-3, the J gene TRBJ2-3; 15 bases map to TRBD2. Germline V gene sequence: CDR1 ENHRY, CDR2 SYGVKD. This CDR3 comprises 17 residues. Trimming removed 6 bases from V and 6 bases from J; junction bases left unmatched: 10. This chain's CDR3 is CAISTGTSGGSLDTQYF. The DNA for the CDR3 is TGTGCCATCAGCACCGGGACTAGCGGGGGGAGTTTGGATACGCAGTATTTT.

The chain is built from TRBV21-1 and TRBJ2-2; TRBD1, the table's D call, lacks a check against the DNA. TRBV21-1 is an annotated pseudogene. CDR3 size: 17 residues. The DNA of the CDR3 is TGTGCCAGCAGCAAAGGAGTAGGGGGTAAGGGCACCGGGGAGCTGTTTTTT. This translates into CASSKGVGGKGTGELFF.

This chain uses TRBV5-6 with TRBJ1-1; tentatively, D is TRBD1 (6 bases). In germline, CDR1 is SGHDT, CDR2 YYEEEE. The germline V and J ends were trimmed by 2 bases and 7 bases, with 12 bases remaining between them. This CDR3 region has 13 residues. The CDR3 DNA reads TGTGCCAGCAGCTTTAGAAACAGGGATGAAGCTTTCTTT. It is translated as CASSFRNRDEAFF.